This T cell receptor (beta chain) was identified in a study of blood T cells in healthy people across ages. Trimming cost V 3 bases and J 3 bases; bases outside gene matches: 4. The CDR3 runs to 15 residues. Germline-derived CDR1 and CDR2 are ENHRY and SYGVKD. Primers used in a second PCR of roughly 6 to 12 cycles were a sample-barcoded 5' primer and a J-beta primer mix. MiXCR was run by TCRdb on the 5' RACE reads, yielding one entry per CDR3 protein. Of fewer than 700,000 distinct CDR3 sequences detected, around half appear once; the ten largest clones hold around 25%. This clonotype was observed a few times.

This clonotype originated in an elderly man in good health. Material: blood. The rearrangement uses TRBV10-3 and TRBJ2-3, with TRBD2 identical over 9 bases. The CDR3 nucleotides are TGTGCCATCAGTGATTCGAGCGGGAGGACAGATACGCAGTATTTT. Translated: CAISDSSGRTDTQYF.